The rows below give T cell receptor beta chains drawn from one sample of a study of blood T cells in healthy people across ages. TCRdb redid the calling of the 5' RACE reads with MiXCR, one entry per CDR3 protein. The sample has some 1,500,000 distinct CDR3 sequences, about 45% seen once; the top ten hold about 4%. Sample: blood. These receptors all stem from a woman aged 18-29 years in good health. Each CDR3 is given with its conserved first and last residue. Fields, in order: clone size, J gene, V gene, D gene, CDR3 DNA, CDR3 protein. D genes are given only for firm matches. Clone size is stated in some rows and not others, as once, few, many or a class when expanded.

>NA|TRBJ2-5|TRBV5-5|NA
TGTGCCAGCAGCTTGCCAGGGACGGGAAGATGGGAGACCCGGTACTTC
CASSLPGTGRWETRYF
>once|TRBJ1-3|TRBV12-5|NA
TGTGCTAGTGGCTCGGGACTCTCCTCTGGAAACACCATATATTTT
CASGSGLSSGNTIYF
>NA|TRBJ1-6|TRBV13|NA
TGTGCCAGCCCACGGGACGTCCACTTT
CASPRDVHF
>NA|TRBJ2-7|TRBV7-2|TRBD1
TGTGCCAGCAGCTTAGGCGCACACAGGGGTGGCGAGCAGTACTTC
CASSLGAHRGGEQYF
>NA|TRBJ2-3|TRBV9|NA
TGTGCCAGCAGCGTAACAAGAACCACAGATACGCAGTATTTT
CASSVTRTTDTQYF
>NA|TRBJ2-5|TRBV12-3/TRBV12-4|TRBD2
TGTGCCAGCAGTCCCCGAGCGGGAGCCTACAATGAGCAGTACTTC
CASSPRAGAYNEQYF
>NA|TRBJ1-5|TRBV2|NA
TGTGCCAGCAGGGAAACAGGGTTAGGGCAGCCCCAGCATTTT
CASRETGLGQPQHF
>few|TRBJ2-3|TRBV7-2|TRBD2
TGTGCCAGCAGCTTAGTGGGACTAAGCGCGTATTTT
CASSLVGLSAYF
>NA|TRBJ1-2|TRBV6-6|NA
TGTGCCAGCAGTCCGGACAGAGGCTACACCTTC
CASSPDRGYTF
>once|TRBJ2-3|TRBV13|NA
TGTGCCAGCAGCTTAGTGACTGGACACACAGATACGCAGTATTTT
CASSLVTGHTDTQYF
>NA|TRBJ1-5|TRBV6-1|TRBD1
TGTGCCAGCAGTTTGGACAGGGCAGAACAGCCCCAGCATTTT
CASSLDRAEQPQHF
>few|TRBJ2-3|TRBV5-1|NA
TGCGCCAGCAGCTTAACACAGGCCCTCACAGATACGCAGTATTTT
CASSLTQALTDTQYF
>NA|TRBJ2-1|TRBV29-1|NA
TGCAGCGTTGGTCTGGGACTTGAGCAGTTCTTC
CSVGLGLEQFF
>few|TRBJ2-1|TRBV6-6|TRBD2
TGTGCCAGCAGCGGGGAGGGACTAGGGGCCCACTTTGAGCAGTTCTTC
CASSGEGLGAHFEQFF
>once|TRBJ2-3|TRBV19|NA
TGTGCCAGTAGCAAAAGTGGTTCTACGCAGTATTTT
CASSKSGSTQYF
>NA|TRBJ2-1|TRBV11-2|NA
TGTGCCAGCAGCTTAACGACGGGAGAATACAATGAGCAGTTCTTC
CASSLTTGEYNEQFF
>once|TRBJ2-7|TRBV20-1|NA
TGCAGTGCCCCCTCCTCAAGAGTGGGCTACGAGCAGTACTTC
CSAPSSRVGYEQYF
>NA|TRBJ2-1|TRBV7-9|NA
TGTGCCAGCAGACGGCTAGCCCTCGGGGAGCAGTTCTTC
CASRRLALGEQFF